A single sample is the source of the 14 T cell receptor beta chains below, sequenced in a study of blood T cell repertoires in COVID-19. Profiled with immunoSEQ multiplex PCR; TCRdb holds only in-frame clones, not every one. The table records roughly 80,000 clones, 65% to 85% of them present only once. Sequenced input: peripheral blood. The receptor source for this set is a man aged 60-69 years with active or convalescent COVID-19.

This chain connects TRBV4-3 to TRBJ2-7, with TRBD2 matching over 9 bases. Unmatched junction bases numbered 7, after V lost 0 bases and J lost 4 bases. The germline CDR1 and CDR2 sequences are LGHNA and YSLEER. The CDR3 covers 16 residues. CDR3 in amino acids: CASSQDLGSGGYEQYF. The CDR3 DNA reads TGCGCCAGCAGCCAAGATCTGGGTAGCGGGGGTTACGAGCAGTACTTC.

The chain recombines TRBV19 with TRBJ1-5, with TRBD1 matching over 9 bases. The germline gives CDR1 LNHDA, CDR2 SQIVND (reference sequence). After removal of 0 bases from V and 6 bases from J, the junction contained 3 bases not matched to a gene. The CDR3 consists of 15 residues. The chain's CDR3 is CASSIDTGGGQPQHF. The CDR3 DNA sequence: TGTGCCAGTAGTATAGACACAGGGGGCGGTCAGCCCCAGCATTTT.

The rearrangement joins TRBV5-1 to TRBJ1-6; 9 bases fit TRBD1. Germline V gives CDR1 SGHRS, CDR2 YFSETQ. The J segment lost 7 bases and the V segment lost 1 base, leaving 6 bases of the junction unmatched. There are 16 residues in the CDR3. CDR3 sequence (DNA): TGCGCCAGCAGCTTGTCCTTGGACAGGGGCAATTCACCCCTCCACTTT. Its protein is CASSLSLDRGNSPLHF.

This chain links TRBV27 with TRBJ1-2; D perhaps matches TRBD1 (5 bases). Germline V gene lookup returns CDR1 MNHEY and CDR2 SMNVEV (reference sequence). The CDR3 is 13 residues long. V gave up 6 bases and J gave up 4 bases, with 12 bases separating them. The CDR3 nucleotides read TGTGCCAGCAGGCCCGGGGGGAGCTATGGCTACACCTTC. Translating gives CASRPGGSYGYTF.

The chain uses TRBV6-2 or TRBV6-3 and TRBJ1-5; D unclear. Trimming shortened V by 4 bases and J by 3 bases, and 10 bases separated the two germline ends. The CDR3 has 14 amino acids. Germline-derived CDR1 and CDR2 are MNHEY and SVGEGT. The chain's CDR3 is CASSSGGYNQPQHF. DNA for the CDR3: TGTGCCAGCAGTTCAGGCGGGTACAATCAGCCCCAGCATTTT.

V is TRBV29-1 and J is TRBJ2-1, with TRBD1 matching 9 bases. The trim removed 3 bases at V and 0 bases at J, leaving 6 bases unmatched. Germline V gives CDR1 SQVTM, CDR2 ANQGSEA. CDR3 length equals 16 residues. The CDR3 loop is CSVEGGQGVSYNEQFF. Here the CDR3 DNA reads TGCAGCGTTGAGGGGGGACAGGGAGTCTCCTACAATGAGCAGTTCTTC.

The genes are TRBV6-5 and TRBJ1-6; 7 nucleotides agree with TRBD1. Germline CDR1 and CDR2: MNHEY and SVGAGI. Trimming cost V 6 bases and J 6 bases; bases outside gene matches: 5. The CDR3 has 14 residues. For the CDR3, the DNA is TGTGCCAGCAGCCACGGGACAGTTAATTCACCCCTCCACTTT. Its protein product is CASSHGTVNSPLHF.

The chain links TRBV19 to TRBJ1-3, with 12 bases fitting TRBD1. CDR1 and CDR2 from the germline V gene are LNHDA and SQIVND (reference sequence). J was trimmed by 4 bases and V by 8 bases; bases with no gene match: 3. CDR3 length: 14 amino acids. The CDR3 loop is CASGTGGAGNTIYF. The CDR3 nucleotides are TGTGCCAGTGGGACAGGGGGCGCCGGAAACACCATATATTTT.

The chain recombines TRBV30 with TRBJ1-6; the D is unclear. CDR1 and CDR2 from the germline V gene are GTSNPN and SVGIG (reference sequence). The CDR3 length is 13 residues. CDR3 DNA sequence: TGTGCTCTGGCGGGGTCCTATAATTCACCCCTCCACTTT. The encoded protein is CALAGSYNSPLHF.

Only a few counts were recorded for this clone. The J gene is TRBJ1-6, the V gene TRBV3-1 (or the pseudogene TRBV3-2); no firm D call. Germline-derived CDR1 and CDR2 are LGHDT and YNNKEL (reference sequence). CDR3 length: 16 residues. V lost 1 base to trimming and J lost 9 bases, with 16 bases between them. The CDR3 DNA follows: TGTGCCAGCAGCCAAGTAGAGTCCTCTCGGGGTTCACCCCTCCACTTT. Protein product: CASSQVESSRGSPLHF.

CDR3 region: CASTDTGESSGNTIYF. The CDR3 DNA reads as TGTGCCAGCACCGATACAGGGGAAAGCTCTGGAAACACCATATATTTT. The chain employs TRBV7-9 and TRBJ1-3, with 7 positions matching TRBD1. V shed 7 bases, J shed 0 bases, and the junction held 9 bases outside the gene matches. CDR1 is SEHNR, CDR2 FQNEAQ, per germline (reference sequence). The CDR3 spans 16 residues. The entire variable domain, with the rest obtained from reference TRBV7-9 and TRBJ1-3, is as follows: DTGVSQNPRHKITKRGQNVTFRCDPISEHNRLYWYRQTLGQGPEFLTYFQNEAQLEKSRLLSDRFSAERPKGSFSTLEIQRTEQGDSAMYLCASTDTGESSGNTIYFGEGSWLTVV.

The chain combines TRBV29-1 with TRBJ1-1; D possibly corresponds to TRBD1 (6 bases). The V gene's germline CDR1 is SQVTM and CDR2 ANQGSEA. The CDR3 length is 13 residues. V dropped 5 bases and J dropped 1 base, with 11 bases sitting between them. CDR3 in DNA: TGCAGCGTTTCCCAGACAGGGAACACTGAAGCTTTCTTT. Amino acids: CSVSQTGNTEAFF.

V usage is TRBV12-3 or TRBV12-4 and J usage is TRBJ1-2, with D tentatively TRBD1 (5 bases). Trimming removed 5 bases from V and 3 bases from J, with 10 bases in between. This CDR3 comprises 13 residues. The CDR3 loop is CASSPLRDYGYTF. The CDR3 DNA follows: TGTGCCAGCAGTCCCCTCAGGGACTATGGCTACACCTTC.

The table lists this clone with a few counts. The J gene is TRBJ1-1, the V gene TRBV6-6; 7 positions match TRBD1. Trimming took 6 bases from V and 4 from J; bases not matched to a gene: 11. CDR1 MNHNY and CDR2 SVGAGI come from the germline V gene (reference sequence). This CDR3 has 15 amino acids. The CDR3 region is CASSLITGAPTEAFF. The CDR3 DNA follows: TGTGCCAGCAGCCTTATTACAGGGGCCCCCACTGAAGCTTTCTTT.